A selection of T cell receptor beta chains follows, all from one sample in a study of T cell changes during pregnancy in multiple sclerosis. The protocol was immunoSEQ multiplex PCR, while the TCRdb copy is restricted to in-frame clones and leaves out a portion. The sample lists roughly 40,000 clones, around 94% occurring once. The sequenced sample was peripheral blood, obtained before pregnancy. These receptors came from a female donor with multiple sclerosis, enrolled in a pregnancy study. Each CDR3 is given with its conserved first and last residue. A D gene is named only where the DNA matches it firmly. Some rows mark clone size as missing; the rest say once, few, many or name a class of expanded clone.

NA	TRBD1	TRBV28	TRBJ2-7	CASSPGTVYEQYF	TGTGCCAGCAGTCCCGGGACAGTCTACGAGCAGTACTTC
once	TRBD2	TRBV2	TRBJ2-7	CASSPLAGVQYF	TGTGCCAGCAGCCCCCTAGCGGGAGTGCAGTACTTC
NA	NA	TRBV7-2	TRBJ1-1	CASSVGAAGSEAFF	TGTGCCAGCAGCGTCGGGGCTGCGGGGTCTGAAGCTTTCTTT
NA	TRBD2	TRBV5-8	TRBJ2-5	CASSREVETQYF	TGTGCCAGCAGCCGGGAGGTAGAGACCCAGTACTTC
NA	TRBD1	TRBV27	TRBJ1-1	CASRTGGWRTEAFF	TGTGCCAGCAGGACAGGGGGCTGGAGAACTGAAGCTTTCTTT
NA	TRBD2	TRBV9	TRBJ2-1	CASSVGLSSGSGNEQFF	TGTGCCAGCAGCGTAGGTTTGAGTAGCGGGAGCGGCAATGAGCAGTTCTTC
NA	NA	TRBV19	TRBJ1-2	CASSISQTMATSTF	TGTGCCAGTAGTATTTCACAGACTATGGCTACTAGCACCTTC
NA	NA	TRBV2	TRBJ2-1	CASKRSGSYNEQFF	TGTGCCAGCAAGCGAAGCGGCTCCTACAATGAGCAGTTCTTC
NA	NA	TRBV4-3	TRBJ2-1	CASSPRGTGSYNEQFF	TGCGCCAGCAGCCCGCGGGGTACCGGCTCCTACAATGAGCAGTTCTTC
NA	TRBD1	TRBV11-2	TRBJ2-5	CASSLGQHNKETQYF	TGTGCCAGCAGCTTGGGACAGCATAATAAAGAGACCCAGTACTTC
NA	TRBD1	TRBV18	TRBJ2-5	CASSIGTGDRETQYF	TGTGCCAGCTCAATCGGGACAGGGGATCGGGAGACCCAGTACTTC
NA	NA	TRBV30	TRBJ1-1	CAWSRRGGTEAFF	TGTGCCTGGAGTAGAAGGGGAGGGACTGAAGCTTTCTTT
NA	TRBD2	TRBV10-3	TRBJ2-2	CAISEGVSGRTGELFF	TGTGCCATCAGTGAGGGGGTTAGCGGGAGGACCGGGGAGCTGTTTTTT
once	NA	TRBV5-5	TRBJ1-5	CASSPRNGGGNQPQHF	TGTGCCAGCAGTCCCAGAAATGGAGGTGGCAATCAGCCCCAGCATTTT
few	TRBD2	TRBV7-8	TRBJ2-1	CASSSTTSGMYEQFF	TGTGCCAGCAGCTCGACGACTAGCGGGATGTATGAGCAGTTCTTC
NA	NA	TRBV27	TRBJ2-2	CASSTRTGELFF	TGTGCCAGCAGTACACGCACCGGGGAGCTGTTTTTT
NA	NA	TRBV9	TRBJ2-7	CASSAQTRTRPHEQYF	TGTGCCAGCAGCGCCCAAACCAGGACTCGTCCACACGAGCAGTACTTC
NA	TRBD2	TRBV4-1	TRBJ2-5	CASSQDPFTSGSQETQYF	TGCGCCAGCAGCCAAGACCCTTTTACTAGCGGGAGCCAAGAGACCCAGTACTTC
NA	NA	TRBV19	TRBJ1-2	CASTPRQTTGSNYGYTF	TGTGCCAGTACCCCCCGGCAGACGACAGGTTCTAACTATGGCTACACCTTC
NA	NA	TRBV7-9	TRBJ1-3	CASSPYSGNTIYF	TGTGCCAGCAGCCCCTACTCTGGAAACACCATATATTTT
NA	TRBD1	TRBV6-6	TRBJ2-7	CASKRSTGGGYEQYF	TGTGCCAGCAAAAGATCGACAGGGGGCGGCTACGAGCAGTACTTC
NA	NA	TRBV18	TRBJ1-1	CASSPPRGGDTEAFF	TGTGCCAGCTCGCCACCCCGGGGGGGGGACACTGAAGCTTTCTTT
few	TRBD2	TRBV18	TRBJ2-7	CASSPSGMVVYEQYF	TGTGCCAGCTCACCTAGCGGGATGGTGGTCTACGAGCAGTACTTC
NA	TRBD1	TRBV5-1	TRBJ1-6	CASSWGGTGYNSPLHF	TGCGCCAGCAGCTGGGGGGGGACAGGATATAATTCACCCCTCCACTTT
NA	NA	TRBV7-9	TRBJ2-7	CASCPGASYEQYF	TGTGCCAGCTGCCCAGGGGCCTCCTACGAGCAGTACTTC
NA	NA	TRBV9	TRBJ2-3	CASSVALAAGPDTQYF	TGTGCCAGCAGCGTAGCTTTGGCTGCGGGCCCAGATACGCAGTATTTT
NA	NA	TRBV5-1	TRBJ2-5	CASSLTSTEETQYF	TGCGCCAGCAGCTTGACTAGTACAGAAGAGACCCAGTACTTC
NA	NA	TRBV30	TRBJ1-1	CAWSVLSEAFF	TGTGCCTGGTCCGTACTCTCTGAAGCTTTCTTT
NA	TRBD2	TRBV14	TRBJ2-2	CASSQVGGSVAGELFF	TGTGCCAGCAGCCAAGTTGGCGGGAGCGTTGCCGGGGAGCTGTTTTTT
NA	TRBD2	TRBV18	TRBJ2-7	CASSRSPIRTSGSYEQYF	TGTGCCAGCTCACGGAGCCCAATACGGACTAGCGGGTCCTACGAGCAGTACTTC
NA	NA	TRBV30	TRBJ1-1	CAWSPGRVEAFF	TGTGCCTGGAGTCCCGGGAGGGTCGAAGCTTTCTTT
NA	NA	TRBV10-1	TRBJ2-5	CASISRDIEETQYF	TGCGCCAGCATCAGCCGGGACATTGAAGAGACCCAGTACTTC
NA	TRBD1	TRBV18	TRBJ2-3	CASSPTGGDTQYF	TGTGCCAGCTCACCCACAGGGGGAGATACGCAGTATTTT
NA	NA	TRBV18	TRBJ2-3	CASSPPAESGDTQYF	TGTGCCAGCTCACCACCCGCGGAGTCCGGGGATACGCAGTATTTT
NA	NA	TRBV28	TRBJ1-2	CASSLSQTNYGYTF	TGTGCCAGCAGTTTATCACAGACAAACTATGGCTACACCTTC
NA	NA	TRBV7-8	TRBJ2-5	CASSSNTWTQYF	TGTGCCAGCAGCTCCAACACGTGGACCCAGTACTTC
once	NA	TRBV10-3	TRBJ2-5	CAISGGGEQAGETQYF	TGTGCCATCAGTGGAGGGGGGGAGCAGGCCGGTGAGACCCAGTACTTC
NA	NA	TRBV19	TRBJ1-1	CASSIQGQGLTEAFF	TGTGCCAGTAGTATACAAGGCCAGGGCCTCACTGAAGCTTTCTTT
NA	TRBD1	TRBV10-3	TRBJ1-1	CAISRGQGATTEAFF	TGTGCCATCAGCCGCGGACAGGGGGCGACCACTGAAGCTTTCTTT
few	NA	TRBV19	TRBJ1-5	CASSGTGRQPQHF	TGTGCCAGTAGTGGGACGGGGAGGCAGCCCCAGCATTTT
NA	TRBD1	TRBV6-1	TRBJ1-5	CASSKTGGQGQPQHF	TGTGCCAGCAGTAAAACAGGGGGACAGGGTCAGCCCCAGCATTTT
NA	TRBD1	TRBV28	TRBJ1-3	CASSSRIGTGGAGNTIYF	TGTGCCAGCAGTTCCCGGATAGGGACAGGGGGCGCTGGAAACACCATATATTTT
NA	TRBD2	TRBV7-7	TRBJ2-1	CASSSGLAGINEQFF	TGTGCTAGCAGCTCCGGACTAGCGGGGATCAATGAGCAGTTCTTC
NA	TRBD2	TRBV5-4	TRBJ2-2	CASSTGTRGRSNTGELFF	TGTGCCAGCAGCACCGGGACTAGGGGACGTTCGAACACCGGGGAGCTGTTTTTT
NA	NA	TRBV29-1	TRBJ1-1	CSVGQFYRQANTEAFF	TGCAGCGTTGGACAGTTTTACCGACAGGCGAACACTGAAGCTTTCTTT
NA	TRBD2	TRBV5-4	TRBJ2-1	CASSWDPGTNNEQFF	TGTGCCAGCAGCTGGGATCCCGGGACTAACAATGAGCAGTTCTTC
NA	TRBD1	TRBV18	TRBJ2-7	CASSPLETGAYEQYF	TGTGCCAGCTCACCACTAGAGACAGGGGCCTACGAGCAGTACTTC
NA	NA	TRBV5-8	TRBJ2-7	CASSYFSSYEQYF	TGTGCCAGCTCCTACTTTTCGTCCTACGAGCAGTACTTC
NA	TRBD2	TRBV2	TRBJ2-1	CASSGTSGQTYNEQFF	TGTGCCAGCAGCGGAACTAGCGGACAGACCTACAATGAGCAGTTCTTC
NA	TRBD2	TRBV6-4	TRBJ2-1	CASSVGVAGDGEQFF	TGTGCCAGCAGTGTGGGGGTAGCGGGAGATGGGGAGCAGTTCTTC